What follows are 5 T cell receptor beta chains derived from one specimen sequenced in a study of blood T cell repertoires in COVID-19. Sequencing was performed with immunoSEQ multiplex PCR; in TCRdb, only in-frame clones are kept and a portion is missing. The table records more than 300,000 clones, 87% of them present only once. Sequenced sample: peripheral blood. Receptors were obtained from a woman aged 30 to 39 with COVID-19, enrolled during active disease.

This chain uses TRBV5-1 with TRBJ2-3, with D perhaps TRBD1 (7 bases). CDR3 length: 13 residues. The germline V and J ends were trimmed by 0 bases and 10 bases, with 12 bases remaining between them. Germline loops: CDR1 SGHRS, CDR2 YFSETQ. CDR3 nucleotide sequence: TGCGCCAGCAGCTTGGATGGGGGGACAGCGCAGTATTTT. Its translation is CASSLDGGTAQYF.

The CDR3 region has the DNA TGTGCCAGCAGTTTATCGGGGACAGGCGTCTCTGGGGCCAACGTCCTGACTTTC. Translation gives CASSLSGTGVSGANVLTF. V usage is TRBV27 and J usage is TRBJ2-6, with 8 bases identical to TRBD1. CDR1 is MNHEY and CDR2 is SMNVEV in the germline V gene (reference sequence). The CDR3 extends over 18 amino acids. The ends lost 0 bases at V and 0 bases at J; junction bases unmatched: 4.

Concerning this clone: The sample carries other DNA sequences with the same CDR3. The CDR3 DNA reads as TGCGCCAGCAGCTCCGGACAGGGAGGACAGCCCCAGCATTTT. As protein: CASSSGQGGQPQHF. The V gene is TRBV5-1, the J gene TRBJ1-5; 8 nucleotides align to TRBD1. Germline trimming cut 3 bases from V and 7 bases from J; bases unmatched to any gene: 6. The CDR3 runs 14 residues. Germline CDR1 SGHRS, CDR2 YFSETQ.

This sequence joins TRBV15 and TRBJ2-7, with TRBD2 as a possible D gene (6 bases). V lost 2 bases to trimming and J lost 6 bases, with 14 bases between them. Germline V gives CDR1 LNHNV, CDR2 YYDKDF (reference sequence). This CDR3 is 14 amino acids long. CDR3 residues: CATSRSGLPPEQYF. The CDR3 DNA is TGTGCCACCAGCAGATCGGGACTCCCCCCCGAGCAGTACTTC.

This clone was seen more than once but under ten times. This chain connects TRBV9 to TRBJ1-3; D perhaps matches TRBD1 (6 bases). The CDR3 is made up of 16 amino acids. Per the germline V gene, CDR1 is SGDLS and CDR2 is YYNGEE. V lost 4 bases and J 0 bases, leaving 14 bases between the germline ends. The CDR3: CASSPSRGVSGNTIYF. CDR3 in DNA: TGTGCCAGCAGCCCCAGCAGGGGAGTCTCTGGAAACACCATATATTTT.